This T cell receptor (beta chain) was retrieved from a study of blood T cell repertoires in COVID-19. This clone occurred a few times. CDR3 size: 14 residues. Germline CDR1 is PRHDT and CDR2 is FYEKMQ (reference sequence). Trimming pared 5 bases from V and 3 bases from J, leaving 14 bases between. Profiled with immunoSEQ multiplex PCR; TCRdb holds only in-frame clones, not every one. The sample holds about 120,000 clones; 88% are singletons and the top ten take 8.4%. The clonotype was recovered from a woman aged 70-85 years who had recovered from COVID-19. Material: peripheral blood. The genes are TRBV13 and TRBJ2-7, with D tentatively TRBD2 (5 bases). CDR3 DNA sequence: TGTGCCAGCAGCCTCAAGCGGCGTGTCTACGAGCAGTACTTC. This encodes CASSLKRRVYEQYF.